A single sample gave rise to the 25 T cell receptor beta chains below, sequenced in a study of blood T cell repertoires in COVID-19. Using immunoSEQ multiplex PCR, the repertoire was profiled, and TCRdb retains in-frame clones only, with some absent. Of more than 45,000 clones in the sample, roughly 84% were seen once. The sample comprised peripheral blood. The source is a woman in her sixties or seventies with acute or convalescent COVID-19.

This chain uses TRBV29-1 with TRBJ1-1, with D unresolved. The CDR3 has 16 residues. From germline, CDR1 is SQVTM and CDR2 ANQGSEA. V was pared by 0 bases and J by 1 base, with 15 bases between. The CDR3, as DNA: TGCAGCGTTGAAGATTTTTGGGTGCGGAGGAACACTGAAGCTTTCTTT. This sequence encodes CSVEDFWVRRNTEAFF.

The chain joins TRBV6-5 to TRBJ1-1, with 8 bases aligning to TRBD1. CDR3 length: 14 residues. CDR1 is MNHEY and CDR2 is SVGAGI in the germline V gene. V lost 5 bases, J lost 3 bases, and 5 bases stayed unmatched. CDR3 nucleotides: TGTGCCAGCAGTCGAAACAGGGGGGACACTGAAGCTTTCTTT. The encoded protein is CASSRNRGDTEAFF.

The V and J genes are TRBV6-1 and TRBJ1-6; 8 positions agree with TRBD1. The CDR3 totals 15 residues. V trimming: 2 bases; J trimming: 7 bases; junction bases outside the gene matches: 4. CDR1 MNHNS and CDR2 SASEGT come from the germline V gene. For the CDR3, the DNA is TGTGCCAGCAGTGAACATCAGGGGGCGAATTCACCCCTCCACTTT. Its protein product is CASSEHQGANSPLHF.

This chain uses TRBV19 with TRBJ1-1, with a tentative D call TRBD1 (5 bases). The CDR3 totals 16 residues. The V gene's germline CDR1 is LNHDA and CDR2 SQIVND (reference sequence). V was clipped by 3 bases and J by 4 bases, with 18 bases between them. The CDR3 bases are TGTGCCAGTAGTATTGGAATCAGGGAATTCGGCACTGAAGCTTTCTTT. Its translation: CASSIGIREFGTEAFF.

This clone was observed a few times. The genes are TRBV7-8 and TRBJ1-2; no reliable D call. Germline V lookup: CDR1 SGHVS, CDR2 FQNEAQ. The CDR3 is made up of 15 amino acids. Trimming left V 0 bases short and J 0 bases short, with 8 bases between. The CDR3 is CASSLATGTNYGYTF. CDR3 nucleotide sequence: TGTGCCAGCAGCTTAGCGACGGGAACTAACTATGGCTACACCTTC. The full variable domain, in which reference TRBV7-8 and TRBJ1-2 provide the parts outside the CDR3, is GAGVSQSPRYKVAKRGQDVALRCDPISGHVSLFWYQQALGQGPEFLTYFQNEAQLDKSGLPSDRFFAERPEGSVSTLKIQRTQQEDSAVYLCASSLATGTNYGYTFGSGTRLTVV.

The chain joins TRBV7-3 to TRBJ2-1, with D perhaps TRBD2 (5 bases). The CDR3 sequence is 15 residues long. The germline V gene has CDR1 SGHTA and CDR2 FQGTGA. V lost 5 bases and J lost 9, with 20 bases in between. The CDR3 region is CASSPRASFPGEQFF. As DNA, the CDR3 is TGTGCCAGCAGCCCCCGGGCTAGCTTCCCGGGTGAGCAGTTCTTC.

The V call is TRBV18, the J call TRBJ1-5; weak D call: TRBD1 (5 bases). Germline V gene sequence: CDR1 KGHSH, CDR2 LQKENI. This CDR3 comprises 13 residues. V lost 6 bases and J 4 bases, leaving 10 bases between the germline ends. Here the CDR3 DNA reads TGTGCCAGCTCCCCGGACAAGAATCAGCCCCAGCATTTT. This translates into CASSPDKNQPQHF.

This chain's CDR3 is CASSPSGTGGNEQYF. In DNA, the CDR3 is TGTGCCAGCTCACCTTCCGGGACAGGGGGCAACGAGCAGTACTTC. This chain links TRBV18 with TRBJ2-7; 12 bases align to TRBD1. V lost 3 bases to trimming and J lost 5 bases; unmatched junction nucleotides: 5. This CDR3 has 15 amino acids. Germline V lookup: CDR1 KGHSH, CDR2 LQKENI.

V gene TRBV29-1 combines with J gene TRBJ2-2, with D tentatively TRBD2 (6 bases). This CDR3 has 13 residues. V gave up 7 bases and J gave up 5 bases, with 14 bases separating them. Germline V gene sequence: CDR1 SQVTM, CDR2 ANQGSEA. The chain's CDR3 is CSATVGGTGELFF. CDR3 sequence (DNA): TGCAGCGCCACCGTGGGGGGAACCGGGGAGCTGTTTTTT.

CDR3 amino acids: CAWSRGGGATDTQYF. In DNA form, the CDR3 reads TGTGCCTGGAGTCGAGGCGGGGGGGCCACAGATACGCAGTATTTT. The genes are TRBV30 and TRBJ2-3, with 9 bases identical to TRBD2. CDR3 length equals 15 residues. In germline, CDR1 is GTSNPN, CDR2 SVGIG (reference sequence). Unmatched junction bases numbered 5, after V lost 2 bases and J lost 2 bases.

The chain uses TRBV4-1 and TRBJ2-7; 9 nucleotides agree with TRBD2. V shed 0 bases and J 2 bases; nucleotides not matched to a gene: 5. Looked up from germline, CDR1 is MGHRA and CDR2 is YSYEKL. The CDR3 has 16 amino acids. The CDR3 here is CASSQELAGRTYEQYF. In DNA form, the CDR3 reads TGCGCCAGCAGCCAAGAGCTAGCGGGGCGGACCTACGAGCAGTACTTC.

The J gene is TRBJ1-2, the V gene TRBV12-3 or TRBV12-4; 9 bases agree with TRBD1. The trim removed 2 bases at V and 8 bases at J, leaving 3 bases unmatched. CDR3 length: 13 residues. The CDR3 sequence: CASSLNRGQGYTF. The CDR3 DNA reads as TGTGCCAGCAGTTTAAACAGGGGGCAAGGCTACACCTTC.

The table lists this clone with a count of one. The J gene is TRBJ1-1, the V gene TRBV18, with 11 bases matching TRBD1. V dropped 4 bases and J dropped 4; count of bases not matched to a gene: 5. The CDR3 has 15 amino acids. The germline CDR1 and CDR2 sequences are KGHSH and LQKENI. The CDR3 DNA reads TGTGCCAGCTCACGGGGACAGGGGGTTGTCACTGAAGCTTTCTTT. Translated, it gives CASSRGQGVVTEAFF.

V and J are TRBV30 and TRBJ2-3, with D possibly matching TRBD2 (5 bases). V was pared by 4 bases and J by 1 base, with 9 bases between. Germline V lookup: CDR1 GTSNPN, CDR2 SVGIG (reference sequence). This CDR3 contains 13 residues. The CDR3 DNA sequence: TGTGCCTGGAAGAGTAGCGGCACAGATACGCAGTATTTT. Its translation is CAWKSSGTDTQYF. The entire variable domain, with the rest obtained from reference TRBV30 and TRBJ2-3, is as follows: SQTIHQWPATLVQPVGSPLSLECTVEGTSNPNLYWYRQAAGRGLQLLFYSVGIGQISSEVPQNLSASRPQDRQFILSSKKLLLSDSGFYLCAWKSSGTDTQYFGPGTRLTVL.

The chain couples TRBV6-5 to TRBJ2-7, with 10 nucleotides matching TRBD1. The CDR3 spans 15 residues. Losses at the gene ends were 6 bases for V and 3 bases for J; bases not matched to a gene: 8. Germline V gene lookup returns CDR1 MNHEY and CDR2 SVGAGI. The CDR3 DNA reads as TGTGCCAGCAGGGACAGGACAGGGGGTGTCTACGAGCAGTACTTC. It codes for CASRDRTGGVYEQYF.

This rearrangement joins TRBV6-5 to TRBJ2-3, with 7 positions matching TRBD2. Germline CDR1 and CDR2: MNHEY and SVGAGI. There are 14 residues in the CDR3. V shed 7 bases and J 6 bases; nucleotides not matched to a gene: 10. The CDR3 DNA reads TGTGCCAGCAAGCGGGACGCCGCGGGTGATACGCAGTATTTT. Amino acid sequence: CASKRDAAGDTQYF.

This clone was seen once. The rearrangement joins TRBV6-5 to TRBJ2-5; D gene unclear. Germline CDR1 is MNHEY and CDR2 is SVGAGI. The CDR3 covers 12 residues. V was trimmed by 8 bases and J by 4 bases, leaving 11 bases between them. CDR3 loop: CASGPLIETQYF. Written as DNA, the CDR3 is TGTGCCAGCGGCCCCCTGATAGAGACCCAGTACTTC.

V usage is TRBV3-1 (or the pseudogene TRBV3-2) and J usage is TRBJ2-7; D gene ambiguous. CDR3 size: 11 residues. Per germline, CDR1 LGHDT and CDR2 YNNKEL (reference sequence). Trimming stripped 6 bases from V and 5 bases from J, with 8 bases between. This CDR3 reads CASSYQDEQYF. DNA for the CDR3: TGTGCCAGCAGTTATCAGGACGAGCAGTACTTC.

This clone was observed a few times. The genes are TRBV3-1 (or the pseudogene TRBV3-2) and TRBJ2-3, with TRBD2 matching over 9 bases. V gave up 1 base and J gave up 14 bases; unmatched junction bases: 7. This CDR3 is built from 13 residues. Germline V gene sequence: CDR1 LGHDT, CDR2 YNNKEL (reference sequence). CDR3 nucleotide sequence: TGTGCCAGCAGCCAAGGGGGTAGCGGGAGAGGGTATTTT. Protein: CASSQGGSGRGYF.

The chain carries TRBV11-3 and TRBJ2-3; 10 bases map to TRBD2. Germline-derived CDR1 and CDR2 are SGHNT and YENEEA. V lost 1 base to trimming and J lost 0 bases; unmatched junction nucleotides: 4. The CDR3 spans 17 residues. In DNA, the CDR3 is TGTGCCAGCAGCTTAGGTCTAGCGGGGGCCAGCACAGATACGCAGTATTTT. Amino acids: CASSLGLAGASTDTQYF.

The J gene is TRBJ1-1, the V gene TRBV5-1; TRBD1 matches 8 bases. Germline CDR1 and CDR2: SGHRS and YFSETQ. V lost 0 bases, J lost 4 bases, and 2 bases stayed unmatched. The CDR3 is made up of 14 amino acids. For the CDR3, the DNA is TGCGCCAGCAGCTTGGACAGGGGGGGCACTGAAGCTTTCTTT. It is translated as CASSLDRGGTEAFF.

In nucleotides, the CDR3 is TGTGCCAGTAGTATTCAGGCGGGAGACCTAAATGAGCAGTTCTTC. This sequence encodes CASSIQAGDLNEQFF. V is TRBV19 and J is TRBJ2-1; TRBD2 aligns across 7 bases. The CDR3 has 15 residues. Trimming cost V 3 bases and J 7 bases; bases outside gene matches: 9. CDR1 LNHDA and CDR2 SQIVND come from the germline V gene (reference sequence).

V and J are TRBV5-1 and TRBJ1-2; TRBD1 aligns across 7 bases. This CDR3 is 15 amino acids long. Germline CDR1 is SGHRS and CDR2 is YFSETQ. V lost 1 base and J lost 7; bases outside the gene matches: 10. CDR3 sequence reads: CASSLFDRDYRGYTF. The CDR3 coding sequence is TGCGCCAGCAGCTTGTTTGACAGGGATTATCGTGGCTACACCTTC.

CDR3 in DNA: TGTGCCAGCAGTGAAAGGCAGGGGACCGGCAGGGGCTACACCTTC. Translating gives CASSERQGTGRGYTF. The chain links TRBV2 to TRBJ1-2, with D perhaps matching TRBD1 (6 bases). Trimming took off 2 bases at V and 8 bases at J, with 18 bases between the two ends. This CDR3 has 15 residues. Germline V CDR1 and CDR2: SNHLY, FYNNEI. Looking up the rest from reference TRBV2 and TRBJ1-2 gives the full variable domain: EPEVTQTPSHQVTQMGQEVILRCVPISNHLYFYWYRQILGQKVEFLVSFYNNEISEKSEIFDDQFSVERPDGSNFTLKIRSTKLEDSAMYFCASSERQGTGRGYTFGSGTRLTVV.

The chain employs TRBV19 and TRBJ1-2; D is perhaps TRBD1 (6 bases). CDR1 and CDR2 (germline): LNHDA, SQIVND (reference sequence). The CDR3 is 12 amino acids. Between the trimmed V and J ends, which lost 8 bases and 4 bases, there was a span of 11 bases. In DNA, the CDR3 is TGTGCCAGTGGACGGGACATCTATGGCTACACCTTC. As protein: CASGRDIYGYTF.